This TCR beta chain is drawn from a study of shared clonotypes between healthy human individuals. Study-level findings and limits: Only blood was sampled, and tissue TCR repertoires likely differ from blood ones. The naive CD4 repertoires of a handful of donors were compared, and approximately 4.5% of clonotypes were shared.

The CDR3 consists of 12 residues. Comment on this clone: The target antigen is unknown.

Every immunoSEQ plate was one replicate of a subset's evenly spread DNA. Method: immunoSEQ multiplex PCR; TCRdb's copy keeps in-frame clones and lacks some. The sample records about 2.4 million clones, about 92% being singletons. Recent acute infections and vaccinations were absent in the healthy HIV-negative adult donors. Sequencing was carried out using naive CD4+ T cells sorted from blood. This sample's subset: CD45RA+ positively selected. The sequence derives from a young man in good health. This rearrangement joins TRBV12-1 to TRBJ1-2. TRBV12-1 is a listed pseudogene. The CDR3 spells CASSECGSGYTF. In DNA, the CDR3 is TGTGCCAGCAGCGAATGCGGGTCGGGCTACACCTTC.